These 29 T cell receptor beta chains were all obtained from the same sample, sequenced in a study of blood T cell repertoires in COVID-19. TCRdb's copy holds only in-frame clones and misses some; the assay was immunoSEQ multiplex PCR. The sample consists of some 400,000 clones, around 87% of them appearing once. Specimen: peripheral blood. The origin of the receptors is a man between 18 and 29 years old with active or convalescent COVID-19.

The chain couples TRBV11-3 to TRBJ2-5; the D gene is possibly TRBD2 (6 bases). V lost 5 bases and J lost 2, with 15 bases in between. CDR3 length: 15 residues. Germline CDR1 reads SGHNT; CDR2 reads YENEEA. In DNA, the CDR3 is TGTGCCAGCAGCCCCGGGGAGGCCACTCAAGAGACCCAGTACTTC. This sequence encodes CASSPGEATQETQYF.

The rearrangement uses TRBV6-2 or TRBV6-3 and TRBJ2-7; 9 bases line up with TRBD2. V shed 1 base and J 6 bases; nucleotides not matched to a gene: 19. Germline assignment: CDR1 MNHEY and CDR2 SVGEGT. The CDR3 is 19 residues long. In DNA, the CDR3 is TGTGCCAGCAGTTACTTTACTAGCGGGTCACAACATCCCGTGGTCGAGCAGTACTTC. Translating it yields CASSYFTSGSQHPVVEQYF.

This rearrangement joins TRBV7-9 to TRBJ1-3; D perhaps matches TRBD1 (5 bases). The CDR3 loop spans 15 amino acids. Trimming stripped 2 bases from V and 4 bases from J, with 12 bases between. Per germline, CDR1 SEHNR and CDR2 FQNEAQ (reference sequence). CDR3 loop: CASSLLRRGGNTIYF. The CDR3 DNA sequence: TGTGCCAGCAGCTTACTACGGAGGGGAGGAAACACCATATATTTT.

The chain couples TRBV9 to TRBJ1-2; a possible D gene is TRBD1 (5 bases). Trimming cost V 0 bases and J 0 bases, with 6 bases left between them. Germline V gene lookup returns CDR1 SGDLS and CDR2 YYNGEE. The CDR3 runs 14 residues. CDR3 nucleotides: TGTGCCAGCAGCGTAGGACAGTCTAACTATGGCTACACCTTC. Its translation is CASSVGQSNYGYTF.

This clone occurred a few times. CDR3 sequence reads: CASSLDWEAGQPQHF. The DNA for the CDR3 is TGTGCCAGCAGCTTAGACTGGGAGGCGGGTCAGCCCCAGCATTTT. The chain combines TRBV7-9 with TRBJ1-5; D is ambiguous. The CDR3 has 15 residues. Germline loops: CDR1 SEHNR, CDR2 FQNEAQ (reference sequence). Trimming pared 1 base from V and 6 bases from J, leaving 13 bases between.

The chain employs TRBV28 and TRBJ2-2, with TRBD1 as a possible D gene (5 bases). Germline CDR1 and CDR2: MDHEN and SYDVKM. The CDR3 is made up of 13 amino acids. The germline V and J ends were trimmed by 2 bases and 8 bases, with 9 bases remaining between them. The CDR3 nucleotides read TGTGCCAGCAGTTTAGGACAACGGGGGGAGCTGTTTTTT. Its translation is CASSLGQRGELFF.

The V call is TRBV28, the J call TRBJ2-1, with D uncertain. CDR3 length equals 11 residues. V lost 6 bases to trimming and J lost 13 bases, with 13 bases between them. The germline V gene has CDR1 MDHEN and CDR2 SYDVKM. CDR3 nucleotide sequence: TGTGCCAGCAGGAGATCCCACCAACAGTTCTTC. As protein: CASRRSHQQFF.

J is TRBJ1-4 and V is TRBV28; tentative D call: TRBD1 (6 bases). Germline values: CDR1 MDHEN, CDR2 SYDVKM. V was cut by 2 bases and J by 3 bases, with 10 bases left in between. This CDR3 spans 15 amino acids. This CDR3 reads CASSLTGLSNEKLFF. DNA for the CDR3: TGTGCCAGCAGTTTAACAGGGTTGTCTAATGAAAAACTGTTTTTT.

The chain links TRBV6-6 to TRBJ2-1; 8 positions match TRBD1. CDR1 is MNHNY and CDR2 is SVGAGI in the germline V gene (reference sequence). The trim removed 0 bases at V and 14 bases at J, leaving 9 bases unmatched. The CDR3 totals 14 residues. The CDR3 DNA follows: TGTGCCAGCAGTTACTCGAGATGGGGACAGGATGAGTTCTTC. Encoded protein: CASSYSRWGQDEFF.

CDR3 DNA: TGTGCCAGTAGTACCACAGCTTATAGCAATCAGCCCCAGCATTTT. Translation: CASSTTAYSNQPQHF. This rearrangement joins TRBV19 to TRBJ1-5; D remains ambiguous. V was shortened by 4 bases and J by 0 bases, with 10 bases between the two germline ends. The CDR3 is 15 amino acids. Germline V gene data show CDR1 as LNHDA and CDR2 as SQIVND (reference sequence).

CDR3 bases: TGTGCCAGCAGCCCGTTCCGGACACTTATGAACACTGAAGCTTTCTTT. Protein sequence: CASSPFRTLMNTEAFF. The V call is TRBV7-9, the J call TRBJ1-1, with D tentatively TRBD1 (5 bases). Germline V gene lookup returns CDR1 SEHNR and CDR2 FQNEAQ (reference sequence). CDR3 length: 16 residues. With 5 bases removed from V and 0 bases from J, the gap between germline ends came to 16 bases.

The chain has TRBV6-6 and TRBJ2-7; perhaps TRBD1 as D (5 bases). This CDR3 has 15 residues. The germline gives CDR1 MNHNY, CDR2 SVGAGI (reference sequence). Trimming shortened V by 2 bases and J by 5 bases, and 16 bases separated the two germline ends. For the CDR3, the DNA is TGTGCCAGCAGTTACAGCCCAGCAGGGATGGACGAGCAGTACTTC. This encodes CASSYSPAGMDEQYF.

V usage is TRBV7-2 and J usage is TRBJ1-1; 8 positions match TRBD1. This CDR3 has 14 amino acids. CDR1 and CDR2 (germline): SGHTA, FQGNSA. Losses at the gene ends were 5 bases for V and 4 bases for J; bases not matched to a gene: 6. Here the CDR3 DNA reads TGTGCCAGCAGCCAACAGGGGGTAGTCACTGAAGCTTTCTTT. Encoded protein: CASSQQGVVTEAFF.

As DNA, the CDR3 is TGTGCCAGCAGCCTGACAGGCTTAAATTCACCCCTCCACTTT. It is translated as CASSLTGLNSPLHF. The chain has TRBV3-1 (or the pseudogene TRBV3-2) and TRBJ1-6, with D possibly being TRBD1 (6 bases). V was shortened by 4 bases and J by 7 bases, with 11 bases between the two germline ends. The length of the CDR3 is 14 residues. The germline gives CDR1 LGHDT, CDR2 YNNKEL (reference sequence).

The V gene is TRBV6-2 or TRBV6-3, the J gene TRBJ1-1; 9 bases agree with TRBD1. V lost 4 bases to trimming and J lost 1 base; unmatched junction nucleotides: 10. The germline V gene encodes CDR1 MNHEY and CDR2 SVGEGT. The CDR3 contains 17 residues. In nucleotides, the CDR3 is TGTGCCAGCAGTTTCCGGACAGGGGATGTAGGGAACACTGAAGCTTTCTTT. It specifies CASSFRTGDVGNTEAFF.

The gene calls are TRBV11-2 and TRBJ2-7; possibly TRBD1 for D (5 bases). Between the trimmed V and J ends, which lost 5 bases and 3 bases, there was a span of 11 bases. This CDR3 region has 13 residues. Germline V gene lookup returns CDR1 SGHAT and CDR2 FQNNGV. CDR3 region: CASSTTVYYEQYF. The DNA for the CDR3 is TGTGCCAGCAGCACGACAGTTTACTACGAGCAGTACTTC.

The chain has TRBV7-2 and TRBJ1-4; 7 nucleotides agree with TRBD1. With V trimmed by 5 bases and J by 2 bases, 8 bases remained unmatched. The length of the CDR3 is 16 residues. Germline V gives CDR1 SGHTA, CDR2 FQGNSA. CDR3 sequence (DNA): TGTGCCAGCAGCATCCAAACAGGGGTTACTAATGAAAAACTGTTTTTT. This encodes CASSIQTGVTNEKLFF.

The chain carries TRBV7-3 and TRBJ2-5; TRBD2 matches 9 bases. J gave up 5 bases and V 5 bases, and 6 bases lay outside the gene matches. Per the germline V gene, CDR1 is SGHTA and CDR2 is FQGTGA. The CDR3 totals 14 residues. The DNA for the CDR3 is TGTGCCAGCAGCGCGGGAGGGCGGGGTGAGACCCAGTACTTC. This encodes CASSAGGRGETQYF.

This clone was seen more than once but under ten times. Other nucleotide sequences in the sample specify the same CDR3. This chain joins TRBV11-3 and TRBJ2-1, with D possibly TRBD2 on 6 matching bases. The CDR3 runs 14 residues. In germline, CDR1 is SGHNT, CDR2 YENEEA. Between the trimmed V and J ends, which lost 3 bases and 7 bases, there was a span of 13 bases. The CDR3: CASSLPGLNNEQFF. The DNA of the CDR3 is TGTGCCAGCAGCTTGCCGGGACTTAATAATGAGCAGTTCTTC.

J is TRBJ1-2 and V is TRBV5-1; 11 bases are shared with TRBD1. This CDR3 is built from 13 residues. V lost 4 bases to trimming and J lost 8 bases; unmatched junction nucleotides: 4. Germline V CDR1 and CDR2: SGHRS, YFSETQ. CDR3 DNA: TGCGCCAGCAGCGCGGGACAGGGGGACGGCTACACCTTC. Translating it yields CASSAGQGDGYTF.

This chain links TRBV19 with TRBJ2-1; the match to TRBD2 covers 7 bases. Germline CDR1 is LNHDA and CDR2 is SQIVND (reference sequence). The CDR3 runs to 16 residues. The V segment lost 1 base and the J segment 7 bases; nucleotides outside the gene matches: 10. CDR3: CASSIVLVSSGNEQFF. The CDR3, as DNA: TGTGCCAGTAGTATAGTTCTAGTGTCTAGCGGAAATGAGCAGTTCTTC.

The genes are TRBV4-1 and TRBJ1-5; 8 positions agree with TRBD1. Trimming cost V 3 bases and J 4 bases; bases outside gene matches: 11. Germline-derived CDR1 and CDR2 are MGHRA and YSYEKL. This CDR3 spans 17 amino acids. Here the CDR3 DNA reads TGCGCCAGCAGCCAGCAACGGGACAGGCCTACGAATCAGCCCCAGCATTTT. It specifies CASSQQRDRPTNQPQHF.

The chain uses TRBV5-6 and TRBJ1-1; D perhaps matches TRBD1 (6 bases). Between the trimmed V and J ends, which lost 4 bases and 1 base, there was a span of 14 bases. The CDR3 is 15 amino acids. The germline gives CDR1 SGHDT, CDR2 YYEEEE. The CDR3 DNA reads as TGTGCCAGCAGCGTCCCGGGACAACGGAACACTGAAGCTTTCTTT. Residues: CASSVPGQRNTEAFF.

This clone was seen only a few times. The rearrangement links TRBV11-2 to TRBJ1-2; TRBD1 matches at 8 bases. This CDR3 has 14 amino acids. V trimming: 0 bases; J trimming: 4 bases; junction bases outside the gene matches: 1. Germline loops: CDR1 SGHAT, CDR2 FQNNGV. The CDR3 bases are TGTGCCAGCAGCTTAGAAGGGACAGGCTATGGCTACACCTTC. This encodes CASSLEGTGYGYTF.

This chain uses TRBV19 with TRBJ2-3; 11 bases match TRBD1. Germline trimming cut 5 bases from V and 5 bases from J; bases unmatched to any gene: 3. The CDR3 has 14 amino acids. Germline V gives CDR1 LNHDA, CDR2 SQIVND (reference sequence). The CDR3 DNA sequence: TGTGCCAGTAGTCCCGGGACAGGGGGAGATACGCAGTATTTT. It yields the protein CASSPGTGGDTQYF.

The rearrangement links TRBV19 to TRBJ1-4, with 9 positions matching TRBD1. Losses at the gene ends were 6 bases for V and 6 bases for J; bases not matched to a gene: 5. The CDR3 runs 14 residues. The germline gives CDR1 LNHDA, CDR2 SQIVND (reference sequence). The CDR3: CASSGQGIDEKLFF. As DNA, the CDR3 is TGTGCCAGTAGCGGACAGGGGATCGATGAAAAACTGTTTTTT.

The CDR3 here is CASSLERPRNTEAFF. The CDR3 region has the DNA TGTGCCAGCAGTTTAGAACGCCCTAGGAACACTGAAGCTTTCTTT. V and J are TRBV28 and TRBJ1-1; D not resolved. The CDR3 has 15 residues. V lost 2 bases to trimming and J lost 1 base, with 11 bases between them. Germline V CDR1 and CDR2: MDHEN, SYDVKM.

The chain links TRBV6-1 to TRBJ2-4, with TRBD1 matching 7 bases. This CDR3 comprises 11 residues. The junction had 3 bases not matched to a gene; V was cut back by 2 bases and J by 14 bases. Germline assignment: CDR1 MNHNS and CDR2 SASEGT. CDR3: CASSEWGQKYF. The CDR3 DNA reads TGTGCCAGCAGTGAATGGGGACAGAAGTACTTC.

CDR3 bases: TGTGCCAGCACCAGGGGGATAAGGGGAAACACCATATATTTT. The encoded protein is CASTRGIRGNTIYF. The chain uses TRBV6-5 and TRBJ1-3, with TRBD1 matching over 7 bases. Trimming removed 7 bases from V and 4 bases from J; junction bases left unmatched: 7. Germline lookup yields CDR1 MNHEY and CDR2 SVGAGI. This CDR3 has 14 residues.